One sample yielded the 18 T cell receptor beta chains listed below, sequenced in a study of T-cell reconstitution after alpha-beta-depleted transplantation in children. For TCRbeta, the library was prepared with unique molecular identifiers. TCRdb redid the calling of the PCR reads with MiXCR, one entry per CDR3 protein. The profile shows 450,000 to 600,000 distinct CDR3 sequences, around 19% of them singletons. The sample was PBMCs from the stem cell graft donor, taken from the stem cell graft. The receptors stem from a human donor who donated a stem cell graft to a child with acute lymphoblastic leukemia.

The CDR3 here is CASSLWAGRETIRGGYTF. CDR3 coding DNA: TGTGCCAGCAGTTTATGGGCCGGCAGGGAGACGATTCGAGGTGGCTACACCTTC. The genes are TRBV27 and TRBJ1-2, with D perhaps TRBD1 (5 bases). Trimming shortened V by 1 base and J by 7 bases, and 25 bases separated the two germline ends. Germline CDR1 MNHEY, CDR2 SMNVEV (reference sequence). CDR3 length: 18 amino acids.

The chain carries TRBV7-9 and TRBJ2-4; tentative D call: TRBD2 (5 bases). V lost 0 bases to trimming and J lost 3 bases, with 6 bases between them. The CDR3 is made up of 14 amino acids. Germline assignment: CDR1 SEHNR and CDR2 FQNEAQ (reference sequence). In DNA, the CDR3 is TGTGCCAGCAGCTTAGCAGGGAGCAAAAACATTCAGTACTTC. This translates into CASSLAGSKNIQYF.

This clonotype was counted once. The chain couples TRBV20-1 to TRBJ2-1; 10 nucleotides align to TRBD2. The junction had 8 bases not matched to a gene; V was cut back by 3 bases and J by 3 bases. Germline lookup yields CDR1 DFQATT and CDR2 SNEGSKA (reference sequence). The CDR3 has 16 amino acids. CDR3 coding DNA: TGCAGTGCTAGTACGGCGGGACTAGCGAACTACAATGAGCAGTTCTTC. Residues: CSASTAGLANYNEQFF.

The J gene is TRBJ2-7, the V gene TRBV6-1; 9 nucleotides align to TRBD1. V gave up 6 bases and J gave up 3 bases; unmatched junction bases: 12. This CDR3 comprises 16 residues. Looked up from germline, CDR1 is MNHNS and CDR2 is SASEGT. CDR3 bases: TGTGCCAGCAGCCCCGGGATAGGGACAGGGCACTACGAGCAGTACTTC. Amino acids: CASSPGIGTGHYEQYF.

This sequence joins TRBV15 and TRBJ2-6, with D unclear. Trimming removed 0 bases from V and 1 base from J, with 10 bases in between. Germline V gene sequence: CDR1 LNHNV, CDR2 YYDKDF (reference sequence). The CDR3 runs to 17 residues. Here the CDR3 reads CATSRDRPGSGANVLTF. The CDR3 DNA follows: TGTGCCACCAGCAGAGATCGGCCGGGTTCTGGGGCCAACGTCCTGACTTTC.

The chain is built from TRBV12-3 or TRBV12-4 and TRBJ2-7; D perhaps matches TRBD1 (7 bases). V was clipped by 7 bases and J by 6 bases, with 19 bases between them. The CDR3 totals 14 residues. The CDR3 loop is CASTFGGGFLEQYF. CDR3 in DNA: TGTGCCAGCACCTTCGGAGGGGGCTTCCTCGAGCAGTACTTC.

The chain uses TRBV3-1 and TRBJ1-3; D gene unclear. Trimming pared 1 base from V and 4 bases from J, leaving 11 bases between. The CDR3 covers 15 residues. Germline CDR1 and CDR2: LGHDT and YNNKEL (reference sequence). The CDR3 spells CASSQGRTVGNTIYF. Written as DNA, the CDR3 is TGTGCCAGCAGCCAAGGAAGAACGGTCGGAAACACCATATATTTT.

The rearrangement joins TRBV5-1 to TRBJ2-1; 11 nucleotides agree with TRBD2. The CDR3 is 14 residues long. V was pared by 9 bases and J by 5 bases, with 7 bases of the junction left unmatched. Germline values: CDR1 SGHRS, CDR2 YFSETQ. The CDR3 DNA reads TGCGCCACCTCCGGGACTAGCGGAAACAATGAGCAGTTCTTC. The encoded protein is CATSGTSGNNEQFF.

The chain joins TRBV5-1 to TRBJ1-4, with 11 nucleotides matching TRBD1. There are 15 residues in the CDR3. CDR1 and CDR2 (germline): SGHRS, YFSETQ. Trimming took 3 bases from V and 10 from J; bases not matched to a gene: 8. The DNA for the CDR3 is TGCGCCAGCAGCTCATCCGGGACAGGGGGTAGAAAACTGTTTTTT. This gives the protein CASSSSGTGGRKLFF. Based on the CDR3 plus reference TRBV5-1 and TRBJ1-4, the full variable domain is KAGVTQTPRYLIKTRGQQVTLSCSPISGHRSVSWYQQTPGQGLQFLFEYFSETQRNKGNFPGRFSGRQFSNSRSEMNVSTLELGDSALYLCASSSSGTGGRKLFFGSGTQLSVL.

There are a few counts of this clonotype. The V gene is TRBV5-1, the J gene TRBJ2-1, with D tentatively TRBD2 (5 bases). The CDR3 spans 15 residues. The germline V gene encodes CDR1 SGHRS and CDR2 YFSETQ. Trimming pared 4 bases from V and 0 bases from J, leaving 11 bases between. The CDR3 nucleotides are TGCGCCAGCAGCGGGCGGAGGAGCTCCTACAATGAGCAGTTCTTC. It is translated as CASSGRRSSYNEQFF. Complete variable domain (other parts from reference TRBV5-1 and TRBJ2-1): KAGVTQTPRYLIKTRGQQVTLSCSPISGHRSVSWYQQTPGQGLQFLFEYFSETQRNKGNFPGRFSGRQFSNSRSEMNVSTLELGDSALYLCASSGRRSSYNEQFFGPGTRLTVL.

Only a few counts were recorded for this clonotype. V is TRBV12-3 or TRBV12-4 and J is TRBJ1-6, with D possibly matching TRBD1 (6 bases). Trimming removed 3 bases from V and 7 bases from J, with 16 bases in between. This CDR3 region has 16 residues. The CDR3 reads CASSLMPGAGNSPLHF. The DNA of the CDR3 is TGTGCCAGCAGTTTGATGCCGGGGGCTGGAAATTCACCCCTCCACTTT.

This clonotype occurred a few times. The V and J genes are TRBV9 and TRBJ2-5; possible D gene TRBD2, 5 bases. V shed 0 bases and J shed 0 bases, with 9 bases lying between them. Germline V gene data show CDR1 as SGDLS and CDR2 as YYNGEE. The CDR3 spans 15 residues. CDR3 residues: CASSVDRDNQETQYF. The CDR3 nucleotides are TGTGCCAGCAGCGTAGACCGGGATAACCAAGAGACCCAGTACTTC.

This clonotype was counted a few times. The CDR3 reads CASSSHHYSSGANVLTF. In DNA form, the CDR3 reads TGTGCCAGCAGTTCACACCATTATTCCTCTGGGGCCAACGTCCTGACTTTC. This chain links TRBV12-3 or TRBV12-4 with TRBJ2-6; D not certain. The V end lost 4 bases, the J end lost 0 bases, and 13 bases lay between the germline ends. The CDR3 spans 17 residues.

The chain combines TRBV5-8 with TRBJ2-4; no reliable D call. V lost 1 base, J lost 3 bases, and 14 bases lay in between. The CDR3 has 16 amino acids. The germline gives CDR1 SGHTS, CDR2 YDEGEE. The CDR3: CASSLKPAEIKNIQYF. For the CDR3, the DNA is TGTGCCAGCAGCTTGAAACCGGCTGAGATCAAAAACATTCAGTACTTC.

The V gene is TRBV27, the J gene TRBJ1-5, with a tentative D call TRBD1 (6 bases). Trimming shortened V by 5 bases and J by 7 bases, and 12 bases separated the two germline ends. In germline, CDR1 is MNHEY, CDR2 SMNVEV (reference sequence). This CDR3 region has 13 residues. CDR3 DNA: TGTGCCAGCAGTCCAACAGGGTCACAGCCCCAGCATTTT. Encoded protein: CASSPTGSQPQHF.

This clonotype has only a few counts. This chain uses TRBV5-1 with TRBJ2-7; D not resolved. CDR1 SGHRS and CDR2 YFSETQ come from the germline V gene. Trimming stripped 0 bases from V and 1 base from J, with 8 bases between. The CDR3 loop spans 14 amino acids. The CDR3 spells CASSLESGSYEQYF. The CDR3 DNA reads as TGCGCCAGCAGCTTGGAGTCCGGATCCTACGAGCAGTACTTC. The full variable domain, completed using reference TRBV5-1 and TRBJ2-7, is KAGVTQTPRYLIKTRGQQVTLSCSPISGHRSVSWYQQTPGQGLQFLFEYFSETQRNKGNFPGRFSGRQFSNSRSEMNVSTLELGDSALYLCASSLESGSYEQYFGPGTRLTVT.

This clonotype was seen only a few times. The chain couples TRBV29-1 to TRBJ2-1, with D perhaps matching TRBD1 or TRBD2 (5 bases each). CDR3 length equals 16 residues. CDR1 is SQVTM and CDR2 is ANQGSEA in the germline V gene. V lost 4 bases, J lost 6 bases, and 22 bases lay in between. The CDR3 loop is CSVGGLAGTVLNEQFF. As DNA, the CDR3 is TGCAGCGTTGGGGGGTTAGCCGGGACGGTTCTCAATGAGCAGTTCTTC.

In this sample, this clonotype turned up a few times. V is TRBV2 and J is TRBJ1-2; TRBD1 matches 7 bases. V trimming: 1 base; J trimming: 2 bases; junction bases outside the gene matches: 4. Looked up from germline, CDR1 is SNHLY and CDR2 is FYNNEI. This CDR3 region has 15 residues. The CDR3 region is CASSEGGRGNYGYTF. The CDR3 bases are TGTGCCAGCAGTGAAGGGGGCAGGGGGAACTATGGCTACACCTTC.